The next 24 T cell receptor beta chains were all read from a single sample in a study of control samples from healthy donors and cancer patients. Profiling relied on immunoSEQ multiplex PCR, and the TCRdb table lists in-frame clones only, not all of them. The data contain 150,000 to 200,000 clones, roughly 90% of them singletons. The material sequenced was blood. The receptors were sampled from a woman aged 45-60 years in good health.

The V gene is TRBV24-1, the J gene TRBJ1-3; D is undetermined. The CDR3 spans 13 residues. V dropped 4 bases and J dropped 0 bases, with 3 bases sitting between them. The V gene's germline CDR1 is KGHDR and CDR2 SFDVKD. In DNA form, the CDR3 reads TGTGCCACCAGTGACAACTCTGGAAACACCATATATTTT. It yields the protein CATSDNSGNTIYF.

J is TRBJ2-7 and V is TRBV27; TRBD1 matches 7 bases. The V gene's germline CDR1 is MNHEY and CDR2 SMNVEV (reference sequence). V lost 6 bases and J lost 3; bases outside the gene matches: 8. The CDR3 loop spans 14 amino acids. CDR3 DNA: TGTGCCAGCAGCCCCGGGACAGCGATCTACGAGCAGTACTTC. Translated: CASSPGTAIYEQYF.

This chain uses TRBV19 with TRBJ1-2; tentatively, D is TRBD1 (5 bases). The CDR3 covers 13 residues. Trimming pared 3 bases from V and 3 bases from J, leaving 8 bases between. Per germline, CDR1 LNHDA and CDR2 SQIVND (reference sequence). The chain's CDR3 is CASSIAGYYGYTF. As DNA, the CDR3 is TGTGCCAGTAGTATCGCAGGGTACTATGGCTACACCTTC.

The J gene is TRBJ2-3, the V gene TRBV5-1, with D perhaps being TRBD1 or TRBD2 (5 bases each). Trimming took off 2 bases at V and 8 bases at J, with 15 bases between the two ends. Germline V lookup: CDR1 SGHRS, CDR2 YFSETQ. The CDR3 has 14 residues. The CDR3 is CASSLESEGTTQYF. The CDR3 nucleotides read TGCGCCAGCAGCTTAGAGAGCGAGGGGACTACGCAGTATTTT. Variable domain in full (rest from reference TRBV5-1 and TRBJ2-3): KAGVTQTPRYLIKTRGQQVTLSCSPISGHRSVSWYQQTPGQGLQFLFEYFSETQRNKGNFPGRFSGRQFSNSRSEMNVSTLELGDSALYLCASSLESEGTTQYFGPGTRLTVL.

The rearrangement uses TRBV12-3 or TRBV12-4 and TRBJ1-5; TRBD1 agrees at 7 bases. Germline trimming cut 6 bases from V and 1 base from J; bases unmatched to any gene: 0. The CDR3 runs 13 residues. The CDR3, as DNA: TGTGCCAGCAGACAGGGGAGCAATCAGCCCCAGCATTTT. It specifies CASRQGSNQPQHF.

The chain links TRBV5-4 to TRBJ1-1, with 7 bases matching TRBD1. Germline CDR1 and CDR2: SGHNT and YYREEE (reference sequence). J gave up 4 bases and V 5 bases, and 5 bases lay outside the gene matches. The CDR3 is 13 amino acids. As DNA, the CDR3 is TGTGCCAGCAGGCAGACAGGGAGCACTGAAGCTTTCTTT. Amino acid sequence: CASRQTGSTEAFF.

This chain links TRBV28 with TRBJ1-5; D is perhaps TRBD1 (5 bases). Trimming removed 4 bases at V and 0 bases at J, with 10 bases between. Germline V gives CDR1 MDHEN, CDR2 SYDVKM. The CDR3 extends over 15 amino acids. The CDR3 protein is CASSSLQASNQPQHF. CDR3 nucleotides: TGTGCCAGCAGTTCACTACAGGCTAGCAATCAGCCCCAGCATTTT.

The chain employs TRBV6-6 and TRBJ1-4, with D tentatively TRBD1 (5 bases). With 9 bases removed from V and 8 bases from J, the gap between germline ends came to 19 bases. Germline V gives CDR1 MNHNY, CDR2 SVGAGI (reference sequence). The CDR3 is 14 residues long. The CDR3: CASSGPPGSEKLFF. CDR3 in DNA: TGTGCCAGTTCCGGGCCTCCAGGGAGCGAAAAACTGTTTTTT.

The V gene is TRBV7-8, the J gene TRBJ1-4; D gene unclear. The CDR3 is 13 residues long. V lost 3 bases, J lost 8 bases, and 10 bases lay in between. Germline lookup yields CDR1 SGHVS and CDR2 FQNEAQ. CDR3 sequence: CASSFSAAEKLFF. Written as DNA, the CDR3 is TGTGCCAGCAGCTTCTCGGCTGCAGAAAAACTGTTTTTT.

V is TRBV5-5 and J is TRBJ1-1; D gene ambiguous. Trimming left V 2 bases short and J 7 bases short, with 21 bases between. CDR1 SGHKS and CDR2 YYEKEE come from the germline V gene (reference sequence). CDR3 length: 16 amino acids. CDR3 residues: CASSFLQYVAVHEAFF. CDR3 nucleotides: TGTGCCAGCAGCTTTTTACAGTACGTGGCGGTCCATGAAGCTTTCTTT.

This clone was detected only a few times. The V and J genes are TRBV7-2 and TRBJ1-5; D possibly corresponds to TRBD1 (5 bases). Trimming pared 5 bases from V and 1 base from J, leaving 12 bases between. This CDR3 has 15 residues. Germline CDR1 SGHTA, CDR2 FQGNSA. The CDR3 sequence is CASSRGGHSNQPQHF. The CDR3 nucleotides read TGTGCCAGCAGCCGGGGGGGTCACAGCAATCAGCCCCAGCATTTT.

The J gene is TRBJ2-1, the V gene TRBV24-1; 14 nucleotides line up with TRBD2. The germline gives CDR1 KGHDR, CDR2 SFDVKD. V lost 4 bases to trimming and J lost 7 bases; unmatched junction nucleotides: 8. The CDR3 has 17 residues. The CDR3 nucleotides read TGTGCCACCAGTGACCAACCGGGACTAGCGGGAGATAATGAGCAGTTCTTC. Protein product: CATSDQPGLAGDNEQFF.

As regards this clone: In the same sample, other DNA sequences code for this CDR3. The chain couples TRBV9 to TRBJ1-1, with 9 nucleotides matching TRBD1. Germline V gives CDR1 SGDLS, CDR2 YYNGEE. This CDR3 comprises 14 residues. The J segment lost 3 bases and the V segment lost 5 bases, leaving 5 bases of the junction unmatched. The CDR3: CASSRGQGHTEAFF. In DNA, the CDR3 is TGTGCCAGCAGTAGGGGACAGGGCCACACTGAAGCTTTCTTT.

On this clone: One end of the junction fails to match germline, which may point to a read error. This rearrangement joins TRBV7-2 to TRBJ2-7; D uncertain. CDR1 and CDR2 from the germline V gene are SGHTA and FQGNSA. The CDR3 runs 11 residues. The CDR3, as DNA: TGTGCCAGCAGCCGACCGTGGCAGTTCCACTTC. Its translation is CASSRPWQFHF.

This clone has just one count. The chain combines TRBV3-1 (or the pseudogene TRBV3-2) with TRBJ1-1; D might be TRBD1 (6 bases). CDR1 is LGHDT and CDR2 is YNNKEL in the germline V gene (reference sequence). The CDR3 sequence is 12 residues long. V shed 4 bases and J shed 10 bases, with 13 bases lying between them. CDR3 coding DNA: TGTGCCAGCAGCCCTGGGGAAGGGGGAGCTTTCTTT. Protein: CASSPGEGGAFF.

This sequence joins TRBV5-4 and TRBJ1-6, with 10 bases lining up with TRBD1. This CDR3 contains 15 residues. The junction had 5 bases not matched to a gene; V was cut back by 1 base and J by 10 bases. Germline V lookup: CDR1 SGHNT, CDR2 YYREEE (reference sequence). CDR3 sequence reads: CASSLFGTGDSPLHF. The CDR3 nucleotides read TGTGCCAGCAGCTTGTTCGGGACAGGGGACTCACCCCTCCACTTT.

V gene TRBV7-2 combines with J gene TRBJ1-2; 10 bases are a match to TRBD1. The CDR3 totals 15 residues. Germline V CDR1 and CDR2: SGHTA, FQGNSA. V dropped 8 bases and J dropped 7; count of bases not matched to a gene: 13. In DNA form, the CDR3 reads TGTGCCAGCCACACCGGGGGACAGGGGTGGGCTGGCTACACCTTC. As protein: CASHTGGQGWAGYTF.

The chain combines TRBV27 with TRBJ1-5; D is ambiguous. The CDR3 has 14 residues. The germline V and J ends were trimmed by 3 bases and 0 bases, with 6 bases remaining between them. CDR1 and CDR2 (germline): MNHEY, SMNVEV (reference sequence). The CDR3 nucleotides are TGTGCCAGCAGTTTCCAGGATAGCAATCAGCCCCAGCATTTT. Protein sequence: CASSFQDSNQPQHF.

The chain employs TRBV6-5 and TRBJ2-7; D gene unclear. Germline values: CDR1 MNHEY, CDR2 SVGAGI. V lost 5 bases, J lost 4 bases, and 6 bases lay in between. This CDR3 has 11 residues. CDR3 bases: TGTGCCAGCAGTACCGCGTACGAGCAGTACTTC. Translating gives CASSTAYEQYF.

The chain recombines TRBV29-1 with TRBJ2-7; 10 positions agree with TRBD1. The germline gives CDR1 SQVTM, CDR2 ANQGSEA. The CDR3 extends over 13 amino acids. V lost 6 bases to trimming and J lost 0 bases; unmatched junction nucleotides: 2. In DNA, the CDR3 is TGCAGCGTCAGACAGGGGGCCTCCTACGAGCAGTACTTC. This codes for CSVRQGASYEQYF.

Only one count was recorded for this clone. The chain carries TRBV3-1 (or the pseudogene TRBV3-2) and TRBJ1-3; D unresolved. Per germline, CDR1 LGHDT and CDR2 YNNKEL (reference sequence). Trimming took off 3 bases at V and 0 bases at J, with 9 bases between the two ends. This CDR3 contains 15 residues. The CDR3 protein is CASSQVAVSGNTIYF. The CDR3 nucleotides are TGTGCCAGCAGCCAGGTGGCAGTCTCTGGAAACACCATATATTTT.

The chain links TRBV2 to TRBJ1-1; tentative D call: TRBD1 (5 bases). Trimming left V 1 base short and J 6 bases short, with 6 bases between. This CDR3 has 12 residues. Germline CDR1 SNHLY, CDR2 FYNNEI. CDR3 bases: TGTGCCAGCAGTGAAGTGGGGGCTGAAGCTTTCTTT. Protein: CASSEVGAEAFF.

The V call is TRBV7-3, the J call TRBJ2-2, with 14 bases matching TRBD2. This CDR3 has 17 residues. CDR1 SGHTA and CDR2 FQGTGA come from the germline V gene. The V gene end was trimmed by 4 bases and the J gene end by 3 bases; junction bases not matched to a gene: 4. The CDR3 spells CASSSTSGGAHTGELFF. CDR3 DNA sequence: TGTGCCAGCAGCTCGACTAGCGGGGGGGCGCACACCGGGGAGCTGTTTTTT.

The V and J genes are TRBV3-1 (or the pseudogene TRBV3-2) and TRBJ2-3; no reliable D call. Germline V lookup: CDR1 LGHDT, CDR2 YNNKEL (reference sequence). Deletions cut 5 bases from V and 1 base from J, with 4 bases between. The CDR3 extends over 12 amino acids. The CDR3, as DNA: TGTGCCAGCAGCACCCGCACAGATACGCAGTATTTT. Translating it yields CASSTRTDTQYF.